The next 31 T cell receptor beta chains were all read from a single sample in a study of cytotoxic CD8 clonotypes in ibrutinib-treated CLL. The protocol was immunoSEQ multiplex PCR, while the TCRdb copy is restricted to in-frame clones and leaves out a portion. Of some 310,000 clones listed, 80% are singletons. The sample in question was PBMCs, obtained before ibrutinib treatment. Every receptor here comes from a human donor with chronic lymphocytic leukemia.

This clone was counted once. The rearrangement uses TRBV9 and TRBJ2-5; 8 bases are a match to TRBD1. Germline V gene lookup returns CDR1 SGDLS and CDR2 YYNGEE. The junction had 15 bases not matched to a gene; V was cut back by 0 bases and J by 5 bases. The CDR3 is 18 residues long. The CDR3 nucleotides are TGTGCCAGCAGCGTAGGCCCCGGTTGGCAGGGGGCTGGGGAGACCCAGTACTTC. The encoded protein is CASSVGPGWQGAGETQYF.

The sample holds a few counts of this clone. The same CDR3 arises from other DNA sequences in this sample as well. The gene calls are TRBV30 and TRBJ2-7, with D unclear. Between the trimmed V and J ends, which lost 0 bases and 4 bases, there was a span of 4 bases. The CDR3 extends over 11 amino acids. Germline CDR1 reads GTSNPN; CDR2 reads SVGIG (reference sequence). CDR3 in amino acids: CAWSVQYEQYF. In DNA form, the CDR3 reads TGTGCCTGGAGTGTACAGTACGAGCAGTACTTC.

The V and J genes are TRBV7-2 and TRBJ2-3; D is possibly TRBD2 (6 bases). The V gene's germline CDR1 is SGHTA and CDR2 FQGNSA. The V end was cut by 5 bases, the J end by 2 bases, with 20 bases between. The CDR3 has 17 amino acids. CDR3 sequence: CASSAYPAGRVTDTQYF. The CDR3 coding sequence is TGTGCCAGCAGCGCCTATCCGGCGGGACGAGTCACAGATACGCAGTATTTT.

V gene TRBV18 combines with J gene TRBJ2-7; D gene unclear. Trimming stripped 2 bases from V and 1 base from J, with 15 bases between. This CDR3 comprises 16 residues. Germline V gives CDR1 KGHSH, CDR2 LQKENI. The DNA for the CDR3 is TGTGCCAGCTCACCAGAGCTGGGGTTTGCGTCCTACGAGCAGTACTTC. Its protein is CASSPELGFASYEQYF.

This clone was counted a few times. CDR3 amino acids: CAIRGLAGDEQYF. In nucleotides, the CDR3 is TGTGCCATCAGGGGACTAGCGGGAGACGAGCAGTACTTC. This rearrangement joins TRBV10-3 to TRBJ2-7, with TRBD2 identical over 14 bases. Germline V lookup: CDR1 ENHRY, CDR2 SYGVKD. This CDR3 is built from 13 residues. Trimming took 6 bases from V and 5 from J; bases not matched to a gene: 0.

Comment on this clone: It is unclear where the CDR3 begins or ends on the DNA, so no DNA is shown, and the CDR3 is as TCRdb lists it. The chain links TRBV25-1 to TRBJ2-7; no check of the table's D call, TRBD2, against the DNA was made. Germline assignment: CDR1 MGHDK and CDR2 SYGVNS. The CDR3 is 17 residues long, counting both termini. CDR3 in amino acids: CASSDIWASGAPFELYF.

The chain recombines TRBV5-8 with TRBJ1-5; D remains ambiguous. CDR1 and CDR2 from the germline V gene are SGHTS and YDEGEE. CDR3 length: 11 residues. V lost 1 base to trimming and J lost 10 bases, with 6 bases between them. The CDR3 sequence is CASSLRAPQHF. CDR3 DNA sequence: TGTGCCAGCAGCTTGAGGGCCCCCCAGCATTTT.

The chain has TRBV4-3 and TRBJ2-7, with TRBD2 as a possible D gene (5 bases). CDR3 length: 15 amino acids. CDR1 and CDR2 from the germline V gene are LGHNA and YSLEER. Trimming shortened V by 4 bases and J by 4 bases, and 17 bases separated the two germline ends. CDR3 nucleotides: TGCGCCAGCAGCCGGGCGGGCGAAGGGTTGTACGAGCAGTACTTC. Translation gives CASSRAGEGLYEQYF.

J is TRBJ2-7 and V is TRBV7-2; D is unclear. The CDR3 runs to 15 residues. V lost 1 base, J lost 4 bases, and 14 bases lay in between. Germline values: CDR1 SGHTA, CDR2 FQGNSA. For the CDR3, the DNA is TGTGCCAGCAGCTTAGTTCTCGCCTCAGGTTACGAGCAGTACTTC. It specifies CASSLVLASGYEQYF.

CDR3 protein: CASSLSGVTQYF. The CDR3 DNA reads TGTGCCAGCAGCCTCTCCGGCGTGACCCAGTACTTC. The chain is built from TRBV7-6 and TRBJ2-5; D ambiguous. In germline, CDR1 is SGHVS, CDR2 FNYEAQ. V was trimmed by 5 bases and J by 7 bases, leaving 11 bases between them. The CDR3 loop spans 12 amino acids.

The chain is built from TRBV5-6 and TRBJ2-7, with TRBD2 identical over 15 bases. This CDR3 is built from 17 residues. After removal of 4 bases from V and 4 bases from J, the junction contained 9 bases not matched to a gene. Germline lookup yields CDR1 SGHDT and CDR2 YYEEEE. CDR3 nucleotide sequence: TGTGCCAGCAGCGCGATGGGACTAGCGGGGGGATTTTACGAGCAGTACTTC. Its translation is CASSAMGLAGGFYEQYF.

V usage is TRBV19 and J usage is TRBJ2-1; TRBD2 agrees at 8 bases. The germline gives CDR1 LNHDA, CDR2 SQIVND (reference sequence). Losses at the gene ends were 5 bases for V and 3 bases for J; bases not matched to a gene: 6. This CDR3 region has 15 residues. The CDR3 nucleotides are TGTGCCAGTAGTTCCTCCGGGAGGGGCTACAATGAGCAGTTCTTC. This gives the protein CASSSSGRGYNEQFF.

The chain couples TRBV25-1 to TRBJ1-2, with TRBD1 matching 12 bases. Unmatched junction bases numbered 6, after V lost 4 bases and J lost 3 bases. The CDR3 is 16 amino acids. Per germline, CDR1 MGHDK and CDR2 SYGVNS. CDR3 loop: CASSVGTGGPYYGYTF. CDR3 sequence (DNA): TGTGCCAGCAGTGTTGGGACAGGGGGCCCTTACTATGGCTACACCTTC.

The gene calls are TRBV29-1 and TRBJ2-3; D is undetermined. The CDR3 consists of 15 residues. The V end lost 1 base, the J end lost 6 bases, and 17 bases lay between the germline ends. Germline V lookup: CDR1 SQVTM, CDR2 ANQGSEA. The CDR3 coding sequence is TGCAGCGTTGAAGCAGGCGTAGGGCATAAGGATACGCAGTATTTT. Amino acid sequence: CSVEAGVGHKDTQYF.

The chain carries TRBV11-1 and TRBJ2-2, with TRBD1 matching 8 bases. This CDR3 is built from 16 residues. J was trimmed by 2 bases and V by 2 bases; bases with no gene match: 4. CDR1 and CDR2 from the germline V gene are SGHAT and FQDESV (reference sequence). CDR3 bases: TGTGCCAGCAGCTTACAGGGGGCAGGAAACACCGGGGAGCTGTTTTTT. It codes for CASSLQGAGNTGELFF.

This chain uses TRBV2 with TRBJ2-7, with TRBD2 matching 9 bases. CDR1 and CDR2 from the germline V gene are SNHLY and FYNNEI. The CDR3 is 13 amino acids. Unmatched junction bases numbered 5, after V lost 4 bases and J lost 7 bases. In DNA, the CDR3 is TGTGCCAGCAGTGGCGGGAGGGGATTTGAGCAGTACTTC. Translated: CASSGGRGFEQYF.

Only a few counts were recorded for this clone. The genes are TRBV6-5 and TRBJ1-2; maybe TRBD1 (5 bases). Between the trimmed V and J ends, which lost 2 bases and 6 bases, there was a span of 13 bases. The CDR3 is made up of 14 amino acids. Germline CDR1 reads MNHEY; CDR2 reads SVGAGI. CDR3 in DNA: TGTGCCAGCAGTTACGGGGGAAGGGAACATGGCTACACCTTC. Its protein product is CASSYGGREHGYTF.

The chain uses TRBV6-5 and TRBJ1-2; tentative D call: TRBD1 (6 bases). The germline gives CDR1 MNHEY, CDR2 SVGAGI. The CDR3 sequence is 13 residues long. Trimming removed 4 bases at V and 8 bases at J, with 14 bases between. Here the CDR3 reads CASSLDRNKGYTF. DNA of the CDR3: TGTGCCAGCAGTTTAGACAGGAACAAGGGCTACACCTTC.

The chain combines TRBV5-5 with TRBJ1-5; D possibly corresponds to TRBD1 (5 bases). V lost 4 bases, J lost 5 bases, and 13 bases lay in between. The CDR3 totals 14 residues. Germline CDR1 reads SGHKS; CDR2 reads YYEKEE (reference sequence). CDR3 in DNA: TGTGCCAGCAGCAAACAGACAGCTTATCAGCCCCAGCATTTT. Its translation: CASSKQTAYQPQHF.

V gene TRBV6-4 combines with J gene TRBJ2-2, with TRBD1 matching over 9 bases. V lost 2 bases to trimming and J lost 3 bases; unmatched junction nucleotides: 1. CDR1 and CDR2 from the germline V gene are MRHNA and SNTAGT. This CDR3 spans 15 amino acids. For the CDR3, the DNA is TGTGCCAGCAGTGACGGGGACAGGGACACCGGGGAGCTGTTTTTT. It is translated as CASSDGDRDTGELFF.

The rearrangement joins TRBV5-4 to TRBJ2-5, with 7 bases identical to TRBD1. The CDR3 consists of 14 residues. V trimming: 9 bases; J trimming: 0 bases; junction bases outside the gene matches: 8. Germline CDR1 is SGHNT and CDR2 is YYREEE (reference sequence). CDR3 nucleotide sequence: TGTGCCACCCGTTCGACAGGGTACCAAGAGACCCAGTACTTC. Translated: CATRSTGYQETQYF.

The genes are TRBV19 and TRBJ2-7; tentative D call: TRBD2 (6 bases). CDR3 length: 13 residues. Trimming removed 10 bases at V and 3 bases at J, with 16 bases between. Germline CDR1 reads LNHDA; CDR2 reads SQIVND (reference sequence). CDR3 sequence (DNA): TGTGCCACTCACCCCTCGGGGGACTACGAGCAGTACTTC. Protein: CATHPSGDYEQYF.

This clone showed up just a few times. The chain links TRBV5-1 to TRBJ2-1; D remains unclear. CDR1 is SGHRS, CDR2 YFSETQ, per germline. The CDR3 runs 15 residues. Between the trimmed V and J ends, which lost 0 bases and 0 bases, there was a span of 7 bases. CDR3 bases: TGCGCCAGCAGCTTGGGACCAAGCTCCTACAATGAGCAGTTCTTC. Translation: CASSLGPSSYNEQFF.

The genes are TRBV5-6 and TRBJ1-1; D is perhaps TRBD1 (6 bases). In germline, CDR1 is SGHDT, CDR2 YYEEEE. The CDR3 length is 16 residues. V lost 3 bases and J 4 bases, leaving 19 bases between the germline ends. The CDR3 bases are TGTGCCAGCAGCTACACAGGGTTTAGTTTCGGCACTGAAGCTTTCTTT. It translates to CASSYTGFSFGTEAFF.

This chain links TRBV7-2 with TRBJ2-7; unclear D gene. The CDR3 is 13 residues long. Deletions cut 5 bases from V and 4 bases from J, with 12 bases between. CDR1 and CDR2 from the germline V gene are SGHTA and FQGNSA. The CDR3 nucleotides read TGTGCCAGCAGCCGGAGAACGGAATACGAGCAGTACTTC. This encodes CASSRRTEYEQYF.

The rearrangement links TRBV7-2 to TRBJ2-1; D ambiguous. The V and J ends lost 3 bases and 5 bases respectively, with 11 bases between them. Germline loops: CDR1 SGHTA, CDR2 FQGNSA. The CDR3 is 14 amino acids. As DNA, the CDR3 is TGTGCCAGCAGCTTGGTGACTTATAACAATGAGCAGTTCTTC. Its protein is CASSLVTYNNEQFF.

This chain connects TRBV27 to TRBJ2-7; possibly TRBD1 for D (6 bases). The germline CDR1 and CDR2 sequences are MNHEY and SMNVEV (reference sequence). The length of the CDR3 is 15 residues. V dropped 5 bases and J dropped 0 bases, with 14 bases sitting between them. CDR3 in amino acids: CASSADRPYSYEQYF. CDR3 nucleotide sequence: TGTGCCAGCAGTGCAGACAGGCCTTACTCCTACGAGCAGTACTTC.

The chain joins TRBV29-1 to TRBJ2-3; D gene unclear. There are 12 residues in the CDR3. V dropped 3 bases and J dropped 4 bases, with 8 bases sitting between them. Looked up from germline, CDR1 is SQVTM and CDR2 is ANQGSEA. The CDR3 is CSVDFSPDTQYF. DNA of the CDR3: TGCAGCGTTGATTTCTCTCCAGATACGCAGTATTTT.

This clone was observed once. This chain connects TRBV29-1 to TRBJ2-1; tentative D call: TRBD1 (5 bases). Trimming stripped 6 bases from V and 7 bases from J, with 16 bases between. This CDR3 region has 13 residues. Germline loops: CDR1 SQVTM, CDR2 ANQGSEA. This CDR3 is CSVEAGLLNEQFF. CDR3 coding DNA: TGCAGCGTCGAGGCAGGGTTGTTGAATGAGCAGTTCTTC.

This chain uses TRBV7-2 with TRBJ1-5, with a weak D call TRBD1 (6 bases). In germline, CDR1 is SGHTA, CDR2 FQGNSA. The CDR3 contains 14 residues. The V gene lost 2 bases and the J gene lost 2 bases, with 7 bases spanning the gap. The DNA of the CDR3 is TGTGCCAGCAGCTTATCAGGGGGCAATCAGCCCCAGCATTTT. This codes for CASSLSGGNQPQHF. Filled out from reference TRBV7-2 and TRBJ1-5, the complete variable domain reads GAGVSQSPSNKVTEKGKDVELRCDPISGHTALYWYRQSLGQGLEFLIYFQGNSAPDKSGLPSDRFSAERTGGSVSTLTIQRTQQEDSAVYLCASSLSGGNQPQHFGDGTRLSIL.

The chain couples TRBV29-1 to TRBJ2-3; TRBD2 is a possible D gene (6 bases). CDR1 and CDR2 (germline): SQVTM, ANQGSEA. The CDR3 consists of 14 residues. The V end lost 2 bases, the J end lost 2 bases, and 11 bases lay between the germline ends. The DNA for the CDR3 is TGCAGCGTTGAATATACTAGCACCACAGATACGCAGTATTTT. Its protein product is CSVEYTSTTDTQYF.